Listed below are T cell receptor beta chains from one sample, sequenced in a study of OX40 agonist ivuxolimab in advanced cancers. Sequenced by immunoSEQ multiplex PCR; TCRdb stores in-frame clones only, minus some. The repertoire holds 65,000 to 90,000 clones, with approximately 90% as singletons. Sequenced material: CD4+ or CD8+ T cells sorted from blood, taken in a trial of the OX40 agonist ivuxolimab. These receptors were taken from an adult with an advanced solid tumor such as melanoma, head and neck, liver or kidney cancer. Both conserved end residues are part of each CDR3. The order of the fields is clone size, V gene, D gene, J gene, CDR3 protein, CDR3 DNA. The D gene is left open where the match is weak. Some rows mark clone size as missing; the rest say once, few, many or name a class of expanded clone.

>once|TRBV9|NA|TRBJ1-4
CASSPIGKGRNDEKLFF
TGTGCCAGCAGCCCCATTGGAAAGGGGCGGAACGATGAAAAACTGTTTTTT
>NA|TRBV28|TRBD1|TRBJ2-3
CASSHRTGSTDTQYF
TGTGCCAGCAGTCACCGGACAGGTAGCACAGATACGCAGTATTTT
>NA|TRBV28|TRBD2|TRBJ2-5
CASSFLPSGSFQETQYF
TGTGCCAGCAGTTTCCTACCTAGCGGGAGTTTTCAAGAGACCCAGTACTTC
>NA|TRBV19|TRBD1|TRBJ1-4
CASRTGYNEKLFF
TGTGCCAGCCGGACAGGATATAATGAAAAACTGTTTTTT
>NA|TRBV9|NA|TRBJ2-2
CASSADRDTGELFF
TGTGCCAGCAGCGCGGACAGAGACACCGGGGAGCTGTTTTTT
>NA|TRBV30|TRBD1|TRBJ1-5
CAWSEDRVNQPQHF
TGTGCCTGGAGTGAGGACAGGGTCAATCAGCCCCAGCATTTT
>once|TRBV6-5|NA|TRBJ1-1
CASSYEGRLNTEAFF
TGTGCCAGCAGTTACGAAGGACGGTTGAACACTGAAGCTTTCTTT
>NA|TRBV6-6|NA|TRBJ2-1
CASSSTPSSYNEQFF
TGTGCCAGCAGTTCCACACCTTCTTCCTACAATGAGCAGTTCTTC
>few|TRBV28|NA|TRBJ2-1
CASSPEFADEQFF
TGTGCCAGCAGTCCCGAGTTTGCGGATGAGCAGTTCTTC
>NA|TRBV14|NA|TRBJ1-1
CASSQERNTEAFF
TGTGCCAGCAGCCAAGAGCGGAACACTGAAGCTTTCTTT
>NA|TRBV5-4|TRBD1|TRBJ2-5
CASSFGTGGNTQYF
TGTGCCAGCAGCTTTGGGACAGGGGGGAATACCCAGTACTTC
>NA|TRBV11-2|NA|TRBJ2-5
CASSLEPGETQYF
TGTGCCAGCAGCTTAGAACCTGGGGAGACCCAGTACTTC
>NA|TRBV18|NA|TRBJ2-2
CASSDTPSSAGELFF
TGTGCCAGCTCGGATACTCCAAGCAGCGCCGGGGAGCTGTTTTTT
>once|TRBV18|TRBD1|TRBJ2-7
CASSPWDRGYEQYF
TGTGCCAGCTCACCATGGGACAGGGGGTACGAGCAGTACTTC
>few|TRBV9|NA|TRBJ2-2
CASSVFPGATGELFF
TGTGCCAGCAGCGTATTCCCAGGGGCCACCGGGGAGCTGTTTTTT
>medium-sized|TRBV10-1|NA|TRBJ2-7
CASSSDTQSIERYF
TGCGCCAGCAGTTCCGATACCCAAAGTATCGAGCGGTACTTC
>NA|TRBV30|NA|TRBJ1-5
CAWSVGGANSNQPQHF
TGTGCCTGGAGTGTAGGAGGGGCGAATAGCAATCAGCCCCAGCATTTT
>few|TRBV10-3|NA|TRBJ1-2
CATQNLPRSYGYTF
TGTGCCACCCAGAACCTCCCCCGAAGCTATGGCTACACCTTC
>NA|TRBV7-8|NA|TRBJ2-7
CASSSTTRGEQYF
TGTGCCAGCAGCTCCACGACCCGTGGCGAGCAGTACTTC
>NA|TRBV5-1|NA|TRBJ2-7
CASSRDTDPHEQYF
TGCGCCAGCAGCCGGGACACGGATCCCCACGAGCAGTACTTC
>NA|TRBV5-4|NA|TRBJ1-2
CASSLGGSKVNYGYTF
TGTGCCAGCAGCCTCGGAGGCAGCAAGGTTAACTATGGCTACACCTTC
>NA|TRBV6-5|TRBD1|TRBJ1-2
CASRTGTGTGYTF
TGTGCCAGCAGGACCGGGACAGGGACCGGCTACACCTTC
>NA|TRBV4-1|TRBD2|TRBJ2-5
CASSQHGTSEQETQYF
TGCGCCAGCAGCCAGCACGGGACTAGCGAACAAGAGACCCAGTACTTC
>NA|TRBV9|TRBD2|TRBJ2-1
CASSVAVAGLNEQFF
TGTGCCAGCAGCGTAGCGGTAGCGGGATTGAATGAGCAGTTCTTC
>once|TRBV11-3|NA|TRBJ2-7
CASSLEARLIYEQYF
TGTGCCAGCAGCTTAGAAGCTAGATTGATCTACGAGCAGTACTTC
>NA|TRBV14|TRBD2|TRBJ2-1
CASSLLAGGVNEQFF
TGTGCCAGCAGCCTTCTAGCGGGAGGGGTCAATGAGCAGTTCTTC
>NA|TRBV4-1|TRBD1|TRBJ1-1
CASSRTGGQFFGTEAFF
TGCGCCAGCAGCCGAACAGGGGGCCAGTTCTTTGGGACTGAAGCTTTCTTT
>NA|TRBV20-1|TRBD2|TRBJ2-1
CSAAAGGGQFF
TGCAGTGCTGCGGCGGGAGGGGGGCAGTTCTTC
>few|TRBV5-4|NA|TRBJ2-5
CASSGGVRGETQYF
TGTGCCAGCAGCGGGGGTGTTAGGGGAGAGACCCAGTACTTC
>NA|TRBV11-2|NA|TRBJ2-7
CASSLAQRAYEQYF
TGTGCCAGCAGCTTAGCTCAGAGGGCCTACGAGCAGTACTTC
>NA|TRBV7-8|TRBD2|TRBJ2-1
CASSPGLAGNNEQFF
TGTGCCAGCAGCCCGGGACTAGCGGGAAACAATGAGCAGTTCTTC
>NA|TRBV11-3|NA|TRBJ2-7
CASSLQGTYYEQYF
TGTGCCAGCAGCTTACAGGGTACCTACTACGAGCAGTACTTC
>few|TRBV18|TRBD1|TRBJ1-1
CASSPRTGEGTEAFF
TGTGCCAGCTCACCTCGGACAGGGGAGGGCACTGAAGCTTTCTTT
>NA|TRBV6-5|TRBD2|TRBJ2-2
CASSYLGLAETGELFF
TGTGCCAGCAGTTACCTCGGACTAGCGGAGACCGGGGAGCTGTTTTTT
>NA|TRBV5-1|TRBD1|TRBJ2-1
CASSLPGQGIDEQFF
TGCGCCAGCAGCTTGCCGGGACAGGGGATTGATGAGCAGTTCTTC
>NA|TRBV7-9|NA|TRBJ2-6
CASSSSDRAEGANVLTF
TGTGCCAGCAGCTCCTCGGATCGGGCGGAAGGGGCCAACGTCCTGACTTTC
>NA|TRBV4-1|NA|TRBJ2-2
CASSQRLGRTGELFF
TGCGCCAGCAGCCAAAGACTAGGCCGGACCGGGGAGCTGTTTTTT
>NA|TRBV27|NA|TRBJ2-3
CASSLSSYRTDTQYF
TGTGCCAGCAGCCTTTCCTCTTACCGCACAGATACGCAGTATTTT
>NA|TRBV9|NA|TRBJ2-1
CASSVAATFYNEQFF
TGTGCCAGCAGCGTAGCAGCGACATTCTACAATGAGCAGTTCTTC
>NA|TRBV27|TRBD2|TRBJ2-3
CASSSGPLAGRYTDTQYF
TGTGCCAGCAGTTCAGGACCCCTAGCGGGACGCTACACAGATACGCAGTATTTT
>NA|TRBV6-1|NA|TRBJ2-7
CASSESWGAYEQYF
TGTGCCAGCAGTGAAAGTTGGGGAGCCTACGAGCAGTACTTC
>once|TRBV5-4|TRBD2|TRBJ2-1
CASRRVALAGRESYNEQFF
TGTGCCAGCAGACGGGTGGCGCTAGCGGGACGGGAGTCCTACAATGAGCAGTTCTTC
>NA|TRBV19|TRBD1|TRBJ2-4
CASSLPGTGLAKNIQYF
TGTGCCAGTAGTTTGCCCGGGACAGGGTTAGCCAAAAACATTCAGTACTTC
>NA|TRBV19|NA|TRBJ2-4
CASSIVGRVKDIQYF
TGTGCCAGTAGTATAGTGGGCAGGGTTAAGGACATTCAGTACTTC
>once|TRBV6-1|NA|TRBJ1-1
CASSVRGAGTEAFF
TGTGCCAGCAGTGTTCGGGGCGCAGGCACTGAAGCTTTCTTT